The 20 T cell receptor delta chains below all came from one sample that was sequenced in a study of Vδ1+ human thymocytes. Study-wide results and caveats: Thymic TRG and TRD repertoires appeared highly polyclonal.

No antigen has been identified for these receptors. The template was reverse-transcribed extracted RNA. The CDR3 regions were amplified by multiplex PCR from V-gene primers to a constant-region primer. TCRdb made new clone calls on the multiplex PCR reads using CATT. The table shows 45,000 to 60,000 delta-chain clones, with about a sixth occurring only once. The sequenced material came from Vdelta1+ gamma-delta thymocytes from the thymus. Sample subset: FACS-sorted CD3+ TCRalphabeta- TCRVdelta1+ TCRVdelta2- thymocytes. Receptors were obtained from a boy younger than two who had congenital heart surgery.

This clone was picked up a small number of times. One end of the junction is discordant with germline, which a read error may explain. The gene calls are TRDV1 and TRDJ1; possibly TRDD3 for D (6 bases). The CDR3 loop spans 15 amino acids. CDR1 and CDR2 (germline): TSWWSYY, QGS. The CDR3 here is CALGERLGRTDKLIF. The CDR3 bases are TGTGCCCTTGGGGAAAGGCTGGGGCGGACCGATAAACTCATCTTT.

This clone was found a few times. The chain recombines TRDV1 with TRDJ1; D possibly corresponds to TRDD3 (10 bases). The germline CDR1 and CDR2 sequences are TSWWSYY and QGS. V gave up 1 base and J gave up 2 bases, with 35 bases separating them. This CDR3 contains 23 residues. The CDR3 reads CALGEPFRPSYVLGDGGTDKLIF. The CDR3 DNA follows: TGTGCTCTTGGGGAACCCTTTAGGCCTTCCTACGTACTGGGGGATGGCGGAACCGATAAACTCATCTTT.

This clone was picked up one time. The chain joins TRDV1 to TRDJ1; 9 bases are shared with TRDD2. From germline, CDR1 is TSWWSYY and CDR2 QGS. The CDR3 contains 22 residues. J lost 1 base, V lost 2 bases, and 23 bases had no gene match. The CDR3 loop is CALGESRPSYSLHWRGTDKLIF. As DNA, the CDR3 is TGTGCTCTTGGGGAATCCCGGCCTTCCTACTCCTTACACTGGCGGGGCACCGATAAACTCATCTTT.

This chain connects TRDV1 to TRDJ1, with 10 bases identical to TRDD3. Trimming removed 6 bases from V and 7 bases from J; junction bases left unmatched: 11. The V gene's germline CDR1 is TSWWSYY and CDR2 QGS. CDR3 length: 15 amino acids. The CDR3 DNA is TGTGCTCTTGGTCTTCTTAGGGGGGATACGCCTAAACTCATCTTT. The encoded protein is CALGLLRGDTPKLIF.

The chain employs TRDV1 and TRDJ1, with D maybe TRDD2 (8 bases). The CDR3 is made up of 21 amino acids. The V end was cut by 5 bases, the J end by 0 bases, with 31 bases between. Germline assignment: CDR1 TSWWSYY and CDR2 QGS. Here the CDR3 reads CALGRSTSYEGGFVYTDKLIF. The DNA of the CDR3 is TGTGCTCTTGGGAGGTCCACTTCCTACGAAGGGGGATTTGTGTACACCGATAAACTCATCTTT.

This clone was seen only a few times. The V gene is TRDV1, the J gene TRDJ1, with 11 bases fitting TRDD3. Germline CDR1 is TSWWSYY and CDR2 is QGS. V lost 3 bases and J lost 2; bases outside the gene matches: 26. This CDR3 contains 23 residues. This chain's CDR3 is CALGETQSISQPPYWGITDKLIF. DNA for the CDR3: TGTGCTCTTGGGGAGACTCAGTCCATATCCCAGCCTCCGTACTGGGGGATAACCGATAAACTCATCTTT.

This clone showed up just a few times. The V gene is TRDV1, the J gene TRDJ1; D assignment may be TRDD2 or TRDD3 (8 bases each). The V gene lost 3 bases and the J gene lost 0 bases, with 38 bases spanning the gap. In germline, CDR1 is TSWWSYY, CDR2 QGS. The CDR3 is 24 residues long. In DNA, the CDR3 is TGTGCTCTTGGGGACGGACCTTCCTATCCTACTGGGGGGATCACCTCCCTGTACACCGATAAACTCATCTTT. It specifies CALGDGPSYPTGGITSLYTDKLIF.

The J gene is TRDJ1, the V gene TRDV1, with D maybe TRDD3 (5 bases). V lost 6 bases and J 0 bases, leaving 20 bases between the germline ends. The CDR3 covers 17 residues. Germline V gene sequence: CDR1 TSWWSYY, CDR2 QGS. In DNA form, the CDR3 reads TGTGCTCTTGGACTTGCATGGGGTACTCGGTACACCGATAAACTCATCTTT. Translation: CALGLAWGTRYTDKLIF.

This clone occurred a few times. V gene TRDV1 combines with J gene TRDJ1; D gene unclear. V lost 3 bases, J lost 2 bases, and 16 bases lay in between. This CDR3 is built from 16 residues. The germline CDR1 and CDR2 sequences are TSWWSYY and QGS. DNA for the CDR3: TGTGCTCTTGGGGAGACCACTGTACTTTGGACCGATAAACTCATCTTT. This encodes CALGETTVLWTDKLIF.

The chain couples TRDV1 to TRDJ1, with D maybe TRDD3 (6 bases). With 2 bases removed from V and 0 bases from J, the gap between germline ends came to 19 bases. The CDR3 extends over 18 amino acids. Per the germline V gene, CDR1 is TSWWSYY and CDR2 is QGS. The CDR3 region has the DNA TGTGCTCTTGGGGAATATCCCAGGTTGTACTGGGACACCGATAAACTCATCTTT. Protein product: CALGEYPRLYWDTDKLIF.

The gene calls are TRDV2 and TRDJ1, with 8 bases matching TRDD3. The CDR3 spans 21 residues. The trim removed 0 bases at V and 2 bases at J, leaving 22 bases unmatched. Germline V lookup: CDR1 GEAIGNYY, CDR2 EKD. The CDR3 DNA reads as TGTGCCTGTGACACCGCTAAGGTACTGGGGGTTACCACTTGGCTAACCGATAAACTCATCTTT. As protein: CACDTAKVLGVTTWLTDKLIF.

There are a few counts of this clone. The V and J genes are TRDV1 and TRDJ1, with no clear D. Trimming stripped 4 bases from V and 0 bases from J, with 15 bases between. Looked up from germline, CDR1 is TSWWSYY and CDR2 is QGS. The CDR3 is 16 amino acids. In DNA, the CDR3 is TGTGCTCTTGGGGGCCTGAGGACTATTTACACCGATAAACTCATCTTT. It specifies CALGGLRTIYTDKLIF.

The chain links TRDV1 to TRDJ1; TRDD3 agrees at 12 bases. V lost 7 bases to trimming and J lost 1 base; unmatched junction nucleotides: 16. The germline V gene encodes CDR1 TSWWSYY and CDR2 QGS. The CDR3 is 19 residues long. The CDR3 here is CALVKHGAGGYGGTDKLIF. CDR3 DNA sequence: TGTGCTCTTGTTAAGCACGGAGCTGGGGGATACGGGGGCACCGATAAACTCATCTTT.

The chain uses TRDV1 and TRDJ1, with a tentative D call TRDD2 (6 bases). V shed 6 bases and J shed 6 bases, with 14 bases lying between them. The CDR3 covers 13 residues. Germline V gene data show CDR1 as TSWWSYY and CDR2 as QGS. CDR3 nucleotide sequence: TGTGCTCTTGGCCCCTTCCCCCCGTATAAACTCATCTTT. Translated: CALGPFPPYKLIF.

A word on this clone: This may be a read error, as it is one base from a much larger clone. V is TRDV2 and J is TRDJ1; 7 bases align to TRDD3. Germline loops: CDR1 GEAIGNYY, CDR2 EKD. The J segment lost 0 bases and the V segment lost 3 bases, leaving 9 bases of the junction unmatched. The CDR3 contains 16 residues. The DNA for the CDR3 is TGTGCCTGTGACTTGTCCTGGGGGCCAGACACCGATAAACTCATCTTT. Its protein is CACDLSWGPDTDKLIF.

This clone was found a few times. J is TRDJ1 and V is TRDV1, with TRDD3 matching 13 bases. J lost 5 bases, V lost 2 bases, and 11 bases had no gene match. The CDR3 spans 18 residues. From germline, CDR1 is TSWWSYY and CDR2 QGS. The CDR3 DNA sequence: TGTGCTCTTGGGGAATCCTACTGGGGGATACGCGGAAAAGATAAACTCATCTTT. This sequence encodes CALGESYWGIRGKDKLIF.

The V and J genes are TRDV1 and TRDJ1; 13 positions agree with TRDD3. With V trimmed by 2 bases and J by 5 bases, 17 bases remained unmatched. The CDR3 has 20 residues. CDR1 and CDR2 from the germline V gene are TSWWSYY and QGS. The CDR3 sequence: CALGEASYWGIRGVSDKLIF. The DNA of the CDR3 is TGTGCTCTTGGGGAAGCTTCCTACTGGGGGATACGAGGAGTTTCAGATAAACTCATCTTT.

This clone came up a few times. This chain joins TRDV1 and TRDJ1; 8 positions agree with TRDD3. CDR3 size: 22 residues. V dropped 0 bases and J dropped 0; count of bases not matched to a gene: 21. Germline V gene lookup returns CDR1 TSWWSYY and CDR2 QGS. CDR3 coding DNA: TGTGCTCTTGGGGAACTCCTCGGGGGGATAAACGTGGAGTTACCGTACACCGATAAACTCATCTTT. Translation gives CALGELLGGINVELPYTDKLIF.

The V gene is TRDV1, the J gene TRDJ1, with 8 bases identical to TRDD3. This CDR3 comprises 16 residues. The trim removed 2 bases at V and 10 bases at J, leaving 15 bases unmatched. Germline lookup yields CDR1 TSWWSYY and CDR2 QGS. CDR3 protein: CALGEIPRSGIRRLIF. The CDR3 nucleotides read TGTGCTCTTGGGGAAATCCCCAGGAGTGGGATACGCAGACTCATCTTT.

The table lists this clone with a few counts. The chain employs TRDV1 and TRDJ1; 9 nucleotides match TRDD3. CDR3 length equals 16 residues. Unmatched junction bases numbered 6, after V lost 0 bases and J lost 4 bases. The germline V gene has CDR1 TSWWSYY and CDR2 QGS. As DNA, the CDR3 is TGTGCTCTTGGGGAACTCCGACTGGGGGACTACGATAAACTCATCTTT. As protein: CALGELRLGDYDKLIF.